This T cell receptor (beta chain) was recovered during a study of shared clonotypes between healthy human individuals. The assay was carried out at the deep level. Sequencing was performed with immunoSEQ multiplex PCR; in TCRdb, only in-frame clones are kept and a portion is missing. Among more than 2,000,000 clones listed, 85% to 95% were seen once. Unmatched junction bases numbered 7, after V lost 9 bases and J lost 6 bases. The germline V gene encodes CDR1 SNHLY and CDR2 FYNNEI. The CDR3 contains 14 residues. Those who donated were healthy HIV-negative adults, with no recent acute infections or vaccinations reported. General study points: Expectations were that clonotype sharing among donors would be affected by sequencing depth. Unshared clonotypes carried lower generation probabilities than those common to all four donors.

As concerns this clone: The antigen remains unidentified.

The gene calls are TRBV2 and TRBJ2-1, with 11 bases fitting TRBD2. This clonotype was sampled from a man aged 18 to 29 in good health. Some clones in this sample may be carry-over from other donors' samples. Material: naive CD4+ T cells from PBMCs. The subset is: CD45RA+ positively selected. CDR3 sequence: CARIRLAGSNEQFF. The CDR3 DNA reads TGTGCCAGAATTCGACTAGCGGGAAGCAATGAGCAGTTCTTC.